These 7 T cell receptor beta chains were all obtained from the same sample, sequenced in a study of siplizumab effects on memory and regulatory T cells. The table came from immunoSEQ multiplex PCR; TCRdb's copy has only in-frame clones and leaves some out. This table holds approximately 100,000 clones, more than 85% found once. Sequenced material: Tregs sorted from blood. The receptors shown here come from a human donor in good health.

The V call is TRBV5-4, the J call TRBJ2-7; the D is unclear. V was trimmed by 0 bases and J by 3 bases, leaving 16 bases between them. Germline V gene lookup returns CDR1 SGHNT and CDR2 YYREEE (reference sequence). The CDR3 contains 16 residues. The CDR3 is CASSLGPDRVNYEQYF. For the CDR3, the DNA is TGTGCCAGCAGCTTGGGGCCTGATCGAGTTAACTACGAGCAGTACTTC.

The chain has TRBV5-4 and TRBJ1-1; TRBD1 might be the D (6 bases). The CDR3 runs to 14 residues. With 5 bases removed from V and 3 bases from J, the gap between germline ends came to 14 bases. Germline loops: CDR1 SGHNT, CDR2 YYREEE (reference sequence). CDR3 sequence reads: CASRIGGRDTEAFF. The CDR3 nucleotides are TGTGCCAGCAGGATCGGGGGCCGGGACACTGAAGCTTTCTTT.

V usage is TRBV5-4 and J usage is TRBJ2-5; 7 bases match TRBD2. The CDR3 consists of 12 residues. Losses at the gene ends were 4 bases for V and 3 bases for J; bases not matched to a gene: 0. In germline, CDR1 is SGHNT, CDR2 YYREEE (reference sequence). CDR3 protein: CASSRGEETQYF. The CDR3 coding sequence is TGTGCCAGCAGCCGGGGGGAAGAGACCCAGTACTTC.

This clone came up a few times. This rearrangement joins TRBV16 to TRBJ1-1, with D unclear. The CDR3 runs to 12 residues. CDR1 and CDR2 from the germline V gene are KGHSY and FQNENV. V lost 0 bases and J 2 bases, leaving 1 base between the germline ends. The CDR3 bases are TGTGCCAGCAGCCAATCAAACACTGAAGCTTTCTTT. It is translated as CASSQSNTEAFF.

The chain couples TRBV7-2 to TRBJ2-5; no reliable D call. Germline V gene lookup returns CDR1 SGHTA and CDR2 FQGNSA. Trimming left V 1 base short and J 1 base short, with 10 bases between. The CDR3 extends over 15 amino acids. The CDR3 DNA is TGTGCCAGCAGCTTAGGGTTTCGGCCCCAAGAGACCCAGTACTTC. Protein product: CASSLGFRPQETQYF.

DNA for the CDR3: TGTGCCAGCAGCGGGACAGGGGAGAACACTGAAGCTTTCTTT. The encoded protein is CASSGTGENTEAFF. The chain is built from TRBV7-9 and TRBJ1-1, with 10 bases lining up with TRBD1. Germline V CDR1 and CDR2: SEHNR, FQNEAQ (reference sequence). The ends lost 5 bases at V and 1 base at J; junction bases unmatched: 1. CDR3 length: 14 amino acids.

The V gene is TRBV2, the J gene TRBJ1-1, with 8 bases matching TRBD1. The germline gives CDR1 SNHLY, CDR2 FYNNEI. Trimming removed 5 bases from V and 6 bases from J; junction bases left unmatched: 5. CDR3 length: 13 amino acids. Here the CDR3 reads CASSRTGFAEAFF. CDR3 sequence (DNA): TGTGCCAGCAGTCGGACAGGGTTTGCTGAAGCTTTCTTT.